This is a list of T cell receptor beta chains from one sample in a study of cytomegalovirus exposure and HLA in healthy donors. Profiled with immunoSEQ multiplex PCR; TCRdb holds only in-frame clones, not every one. This table holds about 140,000 clones, approximately 82% found once. The sequencing input was PBMCs. Source of these receptors: a woman between 40 and 50 years old in good health and CMV-seronegative. The CDR3 runs from the conserved cysteine through the conserved F or W. D genes are given only for firm matches. Some rows have no size entry. The others give once, few or many, or a class for an expanded clone.

clone size,V gene,D gene,J gene,CDR3 DNA,CDR3 protein
few,TRBV27,NA,TRBJ1-2,TGTGCCAGCAGCTCCCCCCTCAGGGGAAACTATGGCTACACCTTC,CASSSPLRGNYGYTF
NA,TRBV4-2,TRBD1,TRBJ1-5,TGTGCCAGCAGCCAAGAAGGGGGCCATAGCAATCAGCCCCAGCATTTT,CASSQEGGHSNQPQHF
NA,TRBV7-9,NA,TRBJ2-3,TGTGCCAGCAGCTCAGGCGTCACAGATACGCAGTATTTT,CASSSGVTDTQYF
NA,TRBV28,TRBD2,TRBJ2-1,TGTGCCAGCGGCTCACTATGGCTAGCGGGAGGCCAGCAGTTCTTC,CASGSLWLAGGQQFF
NA,TRBV4-1,NA,TRBJ2-5,TGCGCCAGCAGCCGTCAGACAGCAAAAGAGACCCAGTACTTC,CASSRQTAKETQYF
NA,TRBV15,NA,TRBJ2-1,TGTGCCACCAGCTGGAGGGAGACGGCAAACTACAATGAGCAGTTCTTC,CATSWRETANYNEQFF
NA,TRBV5-1,TRBD2,TRBJ2-2,TGCGCCAGCAGAAAAGCGGGAGGGCCTCAGACCGGGGAGCTGTTTTTT,CASRKAGGPQTGELFF
NA,TRBV5-6,NA,TRBJ2-7,TGTGCCAGCAGCCAGAAGGGAGTACTCCGGCTCGAGCAGTACTTC,CASSQKGVLRLEQYF
NA,TRBV28,NA,TRBJ2-3,TGTGCCAGCAGTTCCTTCACAGATACGCAGTATTTT,CASSSFTDTQYF
NA,TRBV5-1,TRBD2,TRBJ2-7,TGCGCCAGCAGCTTGTTGGTGGGAGGGCCTTCCTACGAGCAGTACTTC,CASSLLVGGPSYEQYF
NA,TRBV7-2,TRBD1,TRBJ1-2,TGTGCCAGCAGCGTGGGACAGGGGGCGGTCTATGGCTACACCTTC,CASSVGQGAVYGYTF
NA,TRBV7-3,NA,TRBJ2-1,TGTGCCAGCAGCTTAGCGGCTAGCGACTACAATGAGCAGTTCTTC,CASSLAASDYNEQFF
once,TRBV28,NA,TRBJ2-5,TGTGCCATAACATCTCCCTCGCGGGGGACCCAGTACTTC,CAITSPSRGTQYF
NA,TRBV7-2,TRBD2,TRBJ2-7,TGTGCCAGCAGCTTAGCTGCGACTAGCGGGAGTTCCCTCCCGCCCTACGAGCAGTACTTC,CASSLAATSGSSLPPYEQYF
NA,TRBV28,NA,TRBJ2-5,TGTGCCAGCAGTACCCGACAGGGAGGAGAGACCCAGTACTTC,CASSTRQGGETQYF
NA,TRBV28,NA,TRBJ2-5,TGTGCCAGCAGTTTCCCGGGGACCCAGTACTTC,CASSFPGTQYF
NA,TRBV27,TRBD1,TRBJ2-7,TGTGCCAGCAGTCACAAAAGCGACAGGGGGATCCACGAGCAGTACTTC,CASSHKSDRGIHEQYF
NA,TRBV4-2,TRBD2,TRBJ2-7,TGTGCCAGCAGCCAAGGGTCTAGCGGGACCTACGAGCAGTACTTC,CASSQGSSGTYEQYF
NA,TRBV28,NA,TRBJ2-5,TGTGCCAGCAGTTTTGGAGTCCTAAAACAAGAGACCCAGTACTTC,CASSFGVLKQETQYF
once,TRBV19,TRBD1,TRBJ1-1,TGTGCCAGTAGTATGACCGGACCGCGACAGGGAACTGAAGCTTTCTTT,CASSMTGPRQGTEAFF
NA,TRBV4-2,NA,TRBJ1-5,TGTGCCAGCAGCCAAGGGGGAGGGGTCCAGCCCCAGCATTTT,CASSQGGGVQPQHF
NA,TRBV7-3,TRBD2,TRBJ2-1,TGTGCCAGCAGCTTAACAAGGGGAGGGCCTGCCAATGAGCAGTTCTTC,CASSLTRGGPANEQFF
few,TRBV7-3,NA,TRBJ1-1,TGTGCCAGCAGCGATAGTAGTGGGAACACTGAAGCTTTCTTT,CASSDSSGNTEAFF
NA,TRBV6-1,NA,TRBJ1-5,TGTGCCAGCAGTGAAGATGGAGGTTATCAGCCCCAGCATTTT,CASSEDGGYQPQHF
NA,TRBV9,TRBD2,TRBJ2-5,TGTGCCAGCGGACTAGGAGGTAGATGGGACCAAGAGACCCAGTACTTC,CASGLGGRWDQETQYF
NA,TRBV5-4,NA,TRBJ1-4,TGTGCCAGCAGCTTGGGGCAGGGAAACGAAAAACTGTTTTTT,CASSLGQGNEKLFF
NA,TRBV7-2,TRBD1,TRBJ1-1,TGTGCCAGCAGCTTAGCCGGGACAGGTTATAGAGAAGCTTTCTTT,CASSLAGTGYREAFF
few,TRBV7-9,TRBD1,TRBJ2-1,TGTGCCAGCAGCCCGGACAGGGGGACCGATGAGCAGTTCTTC,CASSPDRGTDEQFF
NA,TRBV28,NA,TRBJ1-4,TGTGCCAGCAGGGAATCTTTGGGGAGTGAAAAACTGTTTTTT,CASRESLGSEKLFF
NA,TRBV15,TRBD1,TRBJ1-5,TGTGCCACCAGCAGCTTCCCCGGGACAGGGTCGGCTCAGCCCCAGCATTTT,CATSSFPGTGSAQPQHF
NA,TRBV6-5,NA,TRBJ1-5,TGTGCCAGCAGTTACTCTCCGGGCAATCAGCCCCAGCATTTT,CASSYSPGNQPQHF
NA,TRBV7-3,NA,TRBJ2-2,TGTGCCAGCAGCTTAACTGCGGCTACCGGGGAGCTGTTTTTT,CASSLTAATGELFF
once,TRBV28,TRBD1,TRBJ1-2,TGTGCCAGCAGTGCCCTCAAGAGGGGGCTCGGCTATGGCTACACCTTC,CASSALKRGLGYGYTF
once,TRBV9,NA,TRBJ1-1,TGTGCCAGCAGCCCCTTAGTCGCTTCGAACACTGAAGCTTTCTTT,CASSPLVASNTEAFF
NA,TRBV27,NA,TRBJ2-5,TGTGCCAGCAGTTTATCCCCACTAGCCGGGCAAGAGACCCAGTACTTC,CASSLSPLAGQETQYF
NA,TRBV4-3,TRBD2,TRBJ2-7,TGCGCCAGCAGCCAGGTTACTAGCGGGAAATCCTACGAGCAGTACTTC,CASSQVTSGKSYEQYF
NA,TRBV7-2,TRBD2,TRBJ2-3,TGTGCCAGCAGCTTATCCCAGGGACTAGCGGGAGGTACGCAGTATTTT,CASSLSQGLAGGTQYF
NA,TRBV7-9,NA,TRBJ1-1,TGTGCCAGCAGCGGCGGGACCTTGAACACTGAAGCTTTCTTT,CASSGGTLNTEAFF
NA,TRBV7-2,NA,TRBJ2-7,TGTGCCAGCAGCGAGGGGCTAGCGATTTCCTACGAGCAGTACTTC,CASSEGLAISYEQYF
few,TRBV5-4,TRBD1,TRBJ2-3,TGTGCCAGCAGCTTCGGACAGGGGAGATACGATACGCAGTATTTT,CASSFGQGRYDTQYF
NA,TRBV18,NA,TRBJ2-1,TGTGCCAGCTCCCCCTATAGCGGCAATGAGCAGTTCTTC,CASSPYSGNEQFF
NA,TRBV7-2,TRBD2,TRBJ2-1,TGTGCCAGCAGCTTCATGTTAGCGGGAGCATACAATGAGCAGTTCTTC,CASSFMLAGAYNEQFF
NA,TRBV7-2,NA,TRBJ1-4,TGTGCCAGCAGTAGTCAGCGAGCAACTAATGAAAAACTGTTTTTT,CASSSQRATNEKLFF
few,TRBV7-8,NA,TRBJ2-1,TGTGCCAGCAGCTTGGGACTTCAGAGCTTTGAGCAGTTCTTC,CASSLGLQSFEQFF
few,TRBV4-3,NA,TRBJ2-1,TGCGCCAGCAGCCAAGAGAGCAATGAGCAGTTCTTC,CASSQESNEQFF
few,TRBV5-1,NA,TRBJ1-1,TGCGCCAGCAGCTTTAAAATGAACACTGAAGCTTTCTTT,CASSFKMNTEAFF
NA,TRBV25-1,NA,TRBJ1-3,TGTGCCAGCAGTGTCTATCTTGGCGAGGCTGGAAACACCATATATTTT,CASSVYLGEAGNTIYF
NA,TRBV10-3,NA,TRBJ2-1,TGTGCCATCGGGCTGACAGTGACGGAGCAGTTCTTC,CAIGLTVTEQFF
NA,TRBV9,TRBD2,TRBJ2-7,TGTGCCAGCAGCGCCACGGGGGGTAACTACGAGCAGTACTTC,CASSATGGNYEQYF
NA,TRBV27,NA,TRBJ1-2,TGTGCCAGCAGTCGACGGCACAGGAGCTACACCTTC,CASSRRHRSYTF
NA,TRBV6-5,TRBD2,TRBJ2-1,TGTGCCAGCAGGGAAATAGCGGGAACGTACAATGAGCAGTTCTTC,CASREIAGTYNEQFF
NA,TRBV4-3,NA,TRBJ1-5,TGCGCCAGCAGCCGGGAGACGAGCAATCAGCCCCAGCATTTT,CASSRETSNQPQHF
NA,TRBV28,NA,TRBJ1-5,TGTGCCAGCAGTTTGACGACACCTTATAATCAGCCCCAGCATTTT,CASSLTTPYNQPQHF
NA,TRBV5-8,TRBD1,TRBJ2-1,TGTGCCAGCAGCTATACAGGGGGCCTGGCGCGGATCTACAATGAGCAGTTCTTC,CASSYTGGLARIYNEQFF
few,TRBV5-4,NA,TRBJ1-1,TGTGCCAGCAGCTTGGCCCAGGGGACGAACACTGAAGCTTTCTTT,CASSLAQGTNTEAFF
NA,TRBV4-1,TRBD2,TRBJ2-1,TGCGCCAGCAGCCGCATCCCTAGCGGGAAAGTTTCGAGCTCCTACAATGAGCAGTTCTTC,CASSRIPSGKVSSSYNEQFF
NA,TRBV20-1,NA,TRBJ2-7,TGCAGTGCTAGAGATGAGCCTCAGCAGTACTTC,CSARDEPQQYF
NA,TRBV11-2,NA,TRBJ2-7,TGTGCCAGCAGCTTGAGGTCCGAGCAGTACTTC,CASSLRSEQYF